What follows are 22 T cell receptor beta chains derived from one specimen sequenced in a study of technical replicates of blood from several donors. Sequencing was performed with immunoSEQ multiplex PCR; in TCRdb, only in-frame clones are kept and a portion is missing. The sample lists tens of thousands of clones; around 94% were seen once. The sequencing sample was made of T cells isolated from PBMCs. These TCRs come from a human donor in good health.

The chain uses TRBV7-9 and TRBJ2-7, with a tentative D call TRBD1 (7 bases). This CDR3 is 12 amino acids long. Trimming stripped 5 bases from V and 3 bases from J, with 8 bases between. Germline assignment: CDR1 SEHNR and CDR2 FQNEAQ (reference sequence). The CDR3 DNA sequence: TGTGCCAGCAGCCAGGGGGGCTACGAGCAGTACTTC. It specifies CASSQGGYEQYF. The variable domain in full, with the rest retrieved from reference TRBV7-9 and TRBJ2-7, is DTGVSQNPRHKITKRGQNVTFRCDPISEHNRLYWYRQTLGQGPEFLTYFQNEAQLEKSRLLSDRFSAERPKGSFSTLEIQRTEQGDSAMYLCASSQGGYEQYFGPGTRLTVT.

The chain links TRBV27 to TRBJ2-7, with unresolved D. CDR3 length: 13 amino acids. Germline values: CDR1 MNHEY, CDR2 SMNVEV (reference sequence). Trimming removed 2 bases at V and 0 bases at J, with 5 bases between. CDR3 amino acids: CASSLDFSYEQYF. CDR3 nucleotide sequence: TGTGCCAGCAGTTTAGACTTCTCCTACGAGCAGTACTTC.

The chain combines TRBV2 with TRBJ1-2; 7 bases are shared with TRBD1. The CDR3 spans 12 residues. The ends lost 11 bases at V and 7 bases at J; junction bases unmatched: 10. From germline, CDR1 is SNHLY and CDR2 FYNNEI. CDR3 bases: TGTGCCCTCCCTCCGAAGGGGGCTGGCTACACCTTC. It yields the protein CALPPKGAGYTF.

The chain joins TRBV2 to TRBJ2-1; maybe TRBD2 (5 bases). From germline, CDR1 is SNHLY and CDR2 FYNNEI. V lost 7 bases and J 6 bases, leaving 16 bases between the germline ends. The CDR3 contains 14 residues. Here the CDR3 reads CASNMARDSNEQFF. CDR3 DNA: TGTGCCAGCAACATGGCGAGGGATTCCAATGAGCAGTTCTTC.

This clone was recorded once. The chain uses TRBV11-3 and TRBJ2-1; perhaps TRBD1 as D (5 bases). Germline V gene data show CDR1 as SGHNT and CDR2 as YENEEA. V was trimmed by 3 bases and J by 8 bases, leaving 14 bases between them. The CDR3 runs 14 residues. The CDR3 reads CASSLSTASDEQFF. DNA of the CDR3: TGTGCCAGCAGCTTGTCGACAGCTTCCGATGAGCAGTTCTTC.

The V call is TRBV6-5, the J call TRBJ1-2, with a weak D call TRBD1 (5 bases). V was clipped by 2 bases and J by 4 bases, with 8 bases between them. Germline CDR1 is MNHEY and CDR2 is SVGAGI. The CDR3 is 13 residues long. Here the CDR3 DNA reads TGTGCCAGCAGTTACCGGGGGACCTATGGCTACACCTTC. This sequence encodes CASSYRGTYGYTF.

There are a few counts of this clone. The rearrangement links TRBV9 to TRBJ2-1; TRBD1 agrees at 9 bases. V trimming: 0 bases; J trimming: 2 bases; junction bases outside the gene matches: 0. The CDR3 totals 15 residues. Germline V gene sequence: CDR1 SGDLS, CDR2 YYNGEE. CDR3 amino acids: CASSVGQGAYNEQFF. CDR3 bases: TGTGCCAGCAGCGTAGGACAGGGGGCCTACAATGAGCAGTTCTTC.

This chain uses TRBV6-1 with TRBJ2-2; no reliable D call. Germline CDR1 is MNHNS and CDR2 is SASEGT. The CDR3 runs 14 residues. Trimming cost V 2 bases and J 6 bases, with 10 bases left between them. The CDR3 DNA sequence: TGTGCCAGCAGTGAACTCGAGCCGGCCGGGGAGCTGTTTTTT. Translation: CASSELEPAGELFF.

J is TRBJ1-6 and V is TRBV10-1; D perhaps matches TRBD1 (6 bases). The germline V gene encodes CDR1 WNHNN and CDR2 SYGVQD (reference sequence). This CDR3 has 14 residues. With 5 bases removed from V and 7 bases from J, the gap between germline ends came to 12 bases. The CDR3 DNA follows: TGCGCCAGCAGTCGGGGGGCTCGGAATTCACCCCTCCACTTT. Encoded protein: CASSRGARNSPLHF.

The rearrangement uses TRBV6-1 and TRBJ2-1; D is uncertain. Deletions cut 4 bases from V and 8 bases from J, with 15 bases between. Germline V lookup: CDR1 MNHNS, CDR2 SASEGT. The CDR3 runs 14 residues. CDR3 sequence reads: CASSATQILHEQFF. The CDR3 DNA follows: TGTGCCAGCAGTGCAACTCAAATTCTCCATGAGCAGTTCTTC.

The chain combines TRBV7-8 with TRBJ2-1, with TRBD2 matching 14 bases. The CDR3 runs to 19 residues. Per germline, CDR1 SGHVS and CDR2 FQNEAQ. With 4 bases clipped from V and 6 bases from J, the junction kept 14 bases outside the gene matches. CDR3 sequence (DNA): TGTGCCAGCAGCTCTCCCTTTCGACTAGCGGGGGGGCCGGCCAATGAGCAGTTCTTC. Translated, it gives CASSSPFRLAGGPANEQFF.

The J gene is TRBJ2-7, the V gene TRBV5-4; weak D call: TRBD2 (5 bases). Germline CDR1 and CDR2: SGHNT and YYREEE (reference sequence). The V end lost 4 bases, the J end lost 2 bases, and 13 bases lay between the germline ends. The CDR3 sequence is 14 residues long. The CDR3 here is CASSLGVGAYEQYF. The CDR3 DNA reads as TGTGCCAGCAGCCTTGGGGTCGGGGCCTACGAGCAGTACTTC.

The chain couples TRBV28 to TRBJ2-1; a possible D gene is TRBD1 (5 bases). Deletions cut 5 bases from V and 7 bases from J, with 15 bases between. Germline CDR1 reads MDHEN; CDR2 reads SYDVKM. This CDR3 comprises 14 residues. The CDR3 DNA follows: TGTGCCAGCAGTCCACTACAGGTCCCAAATGAGCAGTTCTTC. This codes for CASSPLQVPNEQFF.

Turning to this clone: A read error may account for a junction end that differs from germline. The chain uses TRBV28 and TRBJ1-1; 9 positions match TRBD1. This CDR3 region has 11 residues. The germline CDR1 and CDR2 sequences are MDHEN and SYDVKM. The CDR3 region is CASRLGQGTLF. CDR3 nucleotides: TGTGCCAGCAGACTCGGACAGGGGACGCTCTTT.

This clone occurred once. The genes are TRBV11-2 and TRBJ2-7; no clear D. V shed 0 bases and J shed 5 bases, with 11 bases lying between them. The CDR3 totals 14 residues. Germline CDR1 and CDR2: SGHAT and FQNNGV. Here the CDR3 DNA reads TGTGCCAGCAGCTTAGAACGTTTTGTAGACGAGCAGTACTTC. Translation: CASSLERFVDEQYF.

The CDR3 sequence is CASRDTGGQPQHF. The CDR3 DNA follows: TGTGCCAGCAGAGATACAGGTGGACAGCCCCAGCATTTT. This sequence joins TRBV6-1 and TRBJ1-5; TRBD1 might be the D (5 bases). This CDR3 is 13 amino acids long. V lost 6 bases and J lost 7, with 13 bases in between. The germline gives CDR1 MNHNS, CDR2 SASEGT.

This chain uses TRBV29-1 with TRBJ2-7; 8 bases fit TRBD2. This CDR3 has 16 residues. V lost 1 base to trimming and J lost 3 bases; unmatched junction nucleotides: 11. Germline CDR1 SQVTM, CDR2 ANQGSEA. Here the CDR3 reads CSVEGSSSGRFYEQYF. The CDR3 nucleotides read TGCAGCGTTGAAGGGTCGTCCAGCGGGAGATTCTACGAGCAGTACTTC.

The rearrangement links TRBV19 to TRBJ1-5; D not resolved. Germline-derived CDR1 and CDR2 are LNHDA and SQIVND (reference sequence). This CDR3 is built from 12 residues. The V gene lost 6 bases and the J gene lost 7 bases, with 10 bases spanning the gap. The CDR3 coding sequence is TGTGCCAGTAGAGAGGGTTTCCAGCCCCAGCATTTT. Amino acids: CASREGFQPQHF. Combining the CDR3 with reference TRBV19 and TRBJ1-5 gives the whole variable domain DGGITQSPKYLFRKEGQNVTLSCEQNLNHDAMYWYRQDPGQGLRLIYYSQIVNDFQKGDIAEGYSVSREKKESFPLTVTSAQKNPTAFYLCASREGFQPQHFGDGTRLSIL.

V and J are TRBV30 and TRBJ2-3; no definite D call. Germline lookup yields CDR1 GTSNPN and CDR2 SVGIG (reference sequence). V lost 0 bases, J lost 1 base, and 14 bases lay in between. The length of the CDR3 is 16 residues. This chain's CDR3 is CAWSVLWAEGTDTQYF. CDR3 nucleotide sequence: TGTGCCTGGAGTGTACTGTGGGCAGAAGGCACAGATACGCAGTATTTT.

This chain's CDR3 is CATSRQASYNEQFF. The CDR3 nucleotides read TGTGCCACCAGCAGACAGGCGTCCTACAATGAGCAGTTCTTC. The J gene is TRBJ2-1, the V gene TRBV15; D is undetermined. With 2 bases removed from V and 1 base from J, the gap between germline ends came to 6 bases. CDR1 and CDR2 from the germline V gene are LNHNV and YYDKDF (reference sequence). This CDR3 contains 14 residues.

DNA for the CDR3: TGTGCCAGCAGTCCCGGGACACCTCGGGAGTATTTT. Translation: CASSPGTPREYF. V usage is TRBV2 and J usage is TRBJ2-3, with a possible D match to TRBD1 (6 bases). Trimming took off 5 bases at V and 13 bases at J, with 16 bases between the two ends. Germline-derived CDR1 and CDR2 are SNHLY and FYNNEI. The CDR3 covers 12 residues.

The V call is TRBV29-1, the J call TRBJ2-7, with 8 bases matching TRBD2. The germline V gene encodes CDR1 SQVTM and CDR2 ANQGSEA. The ends lost 4 bases at V and 2 bases at J; junction bases unmatched: 4. The CDR3 loop spans 13 amino acids. CDR3 sequence (DNA): TGCAGCGTTGCGGCGGGGGGTGCCTACGAGCAGTACTTC. It translates to CSVAAGGAYEQYF.